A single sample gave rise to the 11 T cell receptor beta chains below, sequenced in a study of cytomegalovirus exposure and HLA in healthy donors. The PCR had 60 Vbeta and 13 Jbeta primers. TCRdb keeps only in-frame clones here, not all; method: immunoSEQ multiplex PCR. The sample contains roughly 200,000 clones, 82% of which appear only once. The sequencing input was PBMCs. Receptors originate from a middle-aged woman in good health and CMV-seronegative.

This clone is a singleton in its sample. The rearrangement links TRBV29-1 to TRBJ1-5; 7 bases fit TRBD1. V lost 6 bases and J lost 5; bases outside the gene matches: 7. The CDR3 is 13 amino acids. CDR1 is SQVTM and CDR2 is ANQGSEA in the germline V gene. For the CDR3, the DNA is TGCAGCGTAGCGACAGGGAGAGATCAGCCCCAGCATTTT. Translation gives CSVATGRDQPQHF.

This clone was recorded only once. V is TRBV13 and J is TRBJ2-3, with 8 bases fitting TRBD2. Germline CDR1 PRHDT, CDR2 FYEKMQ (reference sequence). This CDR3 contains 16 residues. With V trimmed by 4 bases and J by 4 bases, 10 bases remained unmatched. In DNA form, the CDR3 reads TGTGCCAGCAGCTCCGGGGGGGCCGCAGCCGCAGATACGCAGTATTTT. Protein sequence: CASSSGGAAAADTQYF.

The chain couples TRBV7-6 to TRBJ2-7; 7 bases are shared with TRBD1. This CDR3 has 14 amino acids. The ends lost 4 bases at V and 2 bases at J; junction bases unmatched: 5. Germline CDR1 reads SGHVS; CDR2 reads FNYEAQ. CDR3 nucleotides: TGTGCCAGCAGCTCCCGGGACAGAACCTACGAGCAGTACTTC. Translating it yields CASSSRDRTYEQYF.

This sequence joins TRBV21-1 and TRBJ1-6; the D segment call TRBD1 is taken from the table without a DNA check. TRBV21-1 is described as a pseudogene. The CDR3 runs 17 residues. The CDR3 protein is CASSKATRDRGGSPLHF. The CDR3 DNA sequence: TGTGCCAGCAGCAAAGCAACGCGGGACAGGGGAGGGTCACCCCTCCACTTT.

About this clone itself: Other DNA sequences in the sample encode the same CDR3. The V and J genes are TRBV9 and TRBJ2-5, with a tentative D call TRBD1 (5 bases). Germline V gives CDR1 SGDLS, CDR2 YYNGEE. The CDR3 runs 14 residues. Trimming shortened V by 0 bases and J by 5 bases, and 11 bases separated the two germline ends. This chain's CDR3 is CASSVGQGRETQYF. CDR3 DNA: TGTGCCAGCAGCGTAGGGCAGGGTCGGGAGACCCAGTACTTC.

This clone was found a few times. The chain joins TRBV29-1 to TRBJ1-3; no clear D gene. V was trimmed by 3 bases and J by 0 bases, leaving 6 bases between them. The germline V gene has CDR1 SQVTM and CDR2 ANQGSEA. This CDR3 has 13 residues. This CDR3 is CSVDTNSGNTIYF. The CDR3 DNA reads TGCAGCGTTGACACTAACTCTGGAAACACCATATATTTT.

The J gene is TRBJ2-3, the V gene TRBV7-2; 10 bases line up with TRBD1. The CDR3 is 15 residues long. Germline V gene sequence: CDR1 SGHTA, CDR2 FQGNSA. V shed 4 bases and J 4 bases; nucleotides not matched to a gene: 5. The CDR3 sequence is CASSSGQGGPDTQYF. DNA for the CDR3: TGTGCCAGCAGCTCCGGACAGGGGGGCCCAGATACGCAGTATTTT.

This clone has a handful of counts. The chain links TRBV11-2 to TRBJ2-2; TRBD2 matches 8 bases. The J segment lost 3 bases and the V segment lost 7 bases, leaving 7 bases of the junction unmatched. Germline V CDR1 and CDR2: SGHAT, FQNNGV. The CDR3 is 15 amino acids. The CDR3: CASTHQRGYTGELFF. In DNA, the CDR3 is TGTGCCAGCACTCATCAGCGGGGGTACACCGGGGAGCTGTTTTTT.

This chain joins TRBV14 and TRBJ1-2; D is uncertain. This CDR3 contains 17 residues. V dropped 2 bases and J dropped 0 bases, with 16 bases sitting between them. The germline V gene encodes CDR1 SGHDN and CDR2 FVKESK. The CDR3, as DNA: TGTGCCAGCAGCCAATCCGATACTCCTGAAGCTAACTATGGCTACACCTTC. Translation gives CASSQSDTPEANYGYTF.

CDR3 DNA: TGTGCCAGCAGTTTCAGGGGGAAGTTCGGGGAGCTGTTTTTT. Protein: CASSFRGKFGELFF. The J gene is TRBJ2-2, the V gene TRBV28, with TRBD1 matching over 7 bases. Trimming removed 3 bases from V and 7 bases from J; junction bases left unmatched: 5. The germline V gene encodes CDR1 MDHEN and CDR2 SYDVKM. CDR3 length equals 14 residues.

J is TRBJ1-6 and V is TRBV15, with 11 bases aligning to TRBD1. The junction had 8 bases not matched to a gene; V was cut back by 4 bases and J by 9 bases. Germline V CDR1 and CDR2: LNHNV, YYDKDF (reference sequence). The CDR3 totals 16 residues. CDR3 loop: CATSTQEGQGVSPLHF. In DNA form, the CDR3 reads TGTGCCACCAGCACTCAGGAGGGACAGGGGGTTTCACCCCTCCACTTT. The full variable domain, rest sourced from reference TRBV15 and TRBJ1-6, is DAMVIQNPRYQVTQFGKPVTLSCSQTLNHNVMYWYQQKSSQAPKLLFHYYDKDFNNEADTPDNFQSRRPNTSFCFLDIRSPGLGDTAMYLCATSTQEGQGVSPLHFGNGTRLTVT.